This entry lists 25 T cell receptor beta chains sequenced from one sample in a study of T cell responses to AZD1222 COVID-19 vaccine. TCRdb keeps only in-frame clones here, not all; method: immunoSEQ multiplex PCR. The sample has approximately 97,000 clones, about 88% seen once. The sample was peripheral blood, taken on day 0 of AZD1222 vaccination. The receptors were sampled from an adult in good health.

This clone was recorded once. This chain connects TRBV27 to TRBJ2-1, with D uncertain. Deletions cut 6 bases from V and 1 base from J, with 22 bases between. Germline CDR1 reads MNHEY; CDR2 reads SMNVEV (reference sequence). This CDR3 comprises 18 residues. The DNA for the CDR3 is TGTGCCAGCAGCCCACCCCCACTAACGGTTAGTTCCTACAATGAGCAGTTCTTC. Translation gives CASSPPPLTVSSYNEQFF.

This clone came up many times. The chain carries TRBV6-1 and TRBJ1-2; D is undetermined. This CDR3 spans 15 amino acids. Trimming left V 2 bases short and J 2 bases short, with 12 bases between. Germline V CDR1 and CDR2: MNHNS, SASEGT. The CDR3 nucleotides read TGTGCCAGCAGTGAATTCGAGGGAACAAACTATGGCTACACCTTC. This translates into CASSEFEGTNYGYTF.

This clone was counted a single time. This sequence joins TRBV7-9 and TRBJ1-4; 8 nucleotides match TRBD1. Per the germline V gene, CDR1 is SEHNR and CDR2 is FQNEAQ (reference sequence). The trim removed 5 bases at V and 7 bases at J, leaving 12 bases unmatched. CDR3 length equals 16 residues. The CDR3 sequence is CASSPRDRSAGEKLFF. The CDR3 DNA is TGTGCCAGCAGCCCCCGGGACAGGTCAGCAGGTGAAAAACTGTTTTTT.

This clone was counted a single time. CDR3: CASSPYVAGEADTQYF. The CDR3 DNA reads as TGTGCCAGCAGCCCCTACGTAGCGGGAGAGGCAGATACGCAGTATTTT. The J gene is TRBJ2-3, the V gene TRBV4-2; 9 nucleotides agree with TRBD2. Germline V gene lookup returns CDR1 LGHNA and CDR2 YNFKEQ. V trimming: 4 bases; J trimming: 4 bases; junction bases outside the gene matches: 9. There are 16 residues in the CDR3.

The J gene is TRBJ1-2, the V gene TRBV4-3; possible D gene TRBD1, 5 bases. CDR1 LGHNA and CDR2 YSLEER come from the germline V gene. The V end lost 0 bases, the J end lost 0 bases, and 14 bases lay between the germline ends. The CDR3 sequence is 17 residues long. CDR3 DNA: TGCGCCAGCAGCCAAGAGTGGGGCGGGACCTCTAACTATGGCTACACCTTC. Amino acids: CASSQEWGGTSNYGYTF.

The chain links TRBV28 to TRBJ2-7, with 9 bases lining up with TRBD2. The germline CDR1 and CDR2 sequences are MDHEN and SYDVKM. The CDR3 is 14 residues long. V dropped 3 bases and J dropped 3; count of bases not matched to a gene: 3. The DNA for the CDR3 is TGTGCCAGCAGTTTTCTGCGGGAGGGCTACGAGCAGTACTTC. Translating gives CASSFLREGYEQYF.

V and J are TRBV19 and TRBJ2-1, with 12 bases that match TRBD2. The germline gives CDR1 LNHDA, CDR2 SQIVND (reference sequence). With V trimmed by 5 bases and J by 12 bases, 17 bases remained unmatched. The CDR3 contains 17 residues. DNA for the CDR3: TGTGCCAGTAGTTCCCCGGGCGGACTAGCGGGAAGAGCCGGGCAGTTCTTC. Translating it yields CASSSPGGLAGRAGQFF.

This chain joins TRBV10-3 and TRBJ1-2; 7 bases align to TRBD1. Per germline, CDR1 ENHRY and CDR2 SYGVKD. Unmatched junction bases numbered 4, after V lost 0 bases and J lost 3 bases. The CDR3 length is 15 residues. The CDR3 DNA follows: TGTGCCATCAGTGAGTCGCAGGGGGTCTACTATGGCTACACCTTC. This translates into CAISESQGVYYGYTF.

The chain combines TRBV9 with TRBJ2-2; 8 bases are shared with TRBD1. Germline lookup yields CDR1 SGDLS and CDR2 YYNGEE. The CDR3 has 17 amino acids. V was clipped by 0 bases and J by 4 bases; unmatched bases: 8. The CDR3 loop reads CASSVGSAGGSTGELFF. The CDR3 DNA sequence: TGTGCCAGCAGCGTAGGATCCGCAGGGGGCAGCACCGGGGAGCTGTTTTTT.

The chain is built from TRBV9 and TRBJ1-2; weak D call: TRBD1 (5 bases). The ends were cut back, 4 bases at V and 1 base at J, with 11 bases in the middle. Germline-derived CDR1 and CDR2 are SGDLS and YYNGEE. CDR3 length equals 14 residues. The CDR3, as DNA: TGTGCCAGCAGCACCGGGACCTTTAACTATGGCTACACCTTC. Protein: CASSTGTFNYGYTF. The variable domain in full, with the rest retrieved from reference TRBV9 and TRBJ1-2, is DSGVTQTPKHLITATGQRVTLRCSPRSGDLSVYWYQQSLDQGLQFLIQYYNGEERAKGNILERFSAQQFPDLHSELNLSSLELGDSALYFCASSTGTFNYGYTFGSGTRLTVV.

The rearrangement links TRBV5-1 to TRBJ1-1; no reliable D call. V lost 0 bases and J lost 1, with 7 bases in between. From germline, CDR1 is SGHRS and CDR2 YFSETQ. CDR3 length: 14 residues. CDR3 nucleotides: TGCGCCAGCAGCTTGGAGATCCAGAACACTGAAGCTTTCTTT. Protein sequence: CASSLEIQNTEAFF.

The V gene is TRBV5-6, the J gene TRBJ1-2, with D unresolved. V lost 0 bases and J lost 8, with 14 bases in between. CDR1 and CDR2 from the germline V gene are SGHDT and YYEEEE. CDR3 length equals 14 residues. DNA of the CDR3: TGTGCCAGCAGCTTGGGGGTTGGCCCCGGAGGCTACACCTTC. Its translation is CASSLGVGPGGYTF.

The chain links TRBV28 to TRBJ2-1, with 10 positions matching TRBD2. This CDR3 contains 16 residues. The V gene's germline CDR1 is MDHEN and CDR2 SYDVKM. With 5 bases clipped from V and 3 bases from J, the junction kept 7 bases outside the gene matches. The CDR3 nucleotides read TGTGCCAGCAGTCACCTAGCGGGAGAAAGCTACAATGAGCAGTTCTTC. Its translation is CASSHLAGESYNEQFF. Drawing the rest from reference TRBV28 and TRBJ2-1, the complete variable domain is DVKVTQSSRYLVKRTGEKVFLECVQDMDHENMFWYRQDPGLGLRLIYFSYDVKMKEKGDIPEGYSVSREKKERFSLILESASTNQTSMYLCASSHLAGESYNEQFFGPGTRLTVL.

The gene calls are TRBV6-5 and TRBJ1-5; D gene unclear. Trimming pared 6 bases from V and 1 base from J, leaving 10 bases between. The CDR3 covers 14 residues. Germline-derived CDR1 and CDR2 are MNHEY and SVGAGI. CDR3 in amino acids: CASRVHQSNQPQHF. The CDR3 DNA reads as TGTGCCAGCAGGGTACACCAAAGCAATCAGCCCCAGCATTTT.

The chain has TRBV18 and TRBJ2-2; 7 bases line up with TRBD1. The CDR3 is 15 amino acids. The germline V gene has CDR1 KGHSH and CDR2 LQKENI. With V trimmed by 6 bases and J by 1 base, 5 bases remained unmatched. For the CDR3, the DNA is TGTGCCAGCTCGGATAGACAGGGGAACACCGGGGAGCTGTTTTTT. This sequence encodes CASSDRQGNTGELFF.

The gene calls are TRBV5-1 and TRBJ2-7; D is possibly TRBD1 (5 bases). Per the germline V gene, CDR1 is SGHRS and CDR2 is YFSETQ. V lost 0 bases and J 3 bases, leaving 10 bases between the germline ends. The CDR3 contains 14 residues. CDR3: CASSLEGELYEQYF. CDR3 nucleotides: TGCGCCAGCAGCTTGGAAGGGGAACTCTACGAGCAGTACTTC.

The gene calls are TRBV7-2 and TRBJ2-2; D is uncertain. With 7 bases removed from V and 1 base from J, the gap between germline ends came to 13 bases. The CDR3 spans 15 residues. The germline gives CDR1 SGHTA, CDR2 FQGNSA. This chain's CDR3 is CASTEEPENTGELFF. The DNA for the CDR3 is TGTGCCAGCACCGAAGAACCGGAGAACACCGGGGAGCTGTTTTTT.

The chain recombines TRBV5-1 with TRBJ1-2; the D is unclear. CDR1 and CDR2 from the germline V gene are SGHRS and YFSETQ. This CDR3 is 16 amino acids long. The germline V and J ends were trimmed by 3 bases and 0 bases, with 15 bases remaining between them. CDR3 DNA: TGCGCCAGCAGCTCCGGACTGTCACCCGCTAACTATGGCTACACCTTC. It encodes CASSSGLSPANYGYTF.

This rearrangement joins TRBV9 to TRBJ1-1, with D uncertain. The CDR3 is 13 residues long. The germline gives CDR1 SGDLS, CDR2 YYNGEE. V was clipped by 5 bases and J by 1 base, with 9 bases between them. The CDR3 nucleotides are TGTGCCAGCAGACCCAGGCAGAACACTGAAGCTTTCTTT. It translates to CASRPRQNTEAFF.

There are a few counts of this clone. The CDR3 DNA reads as TGTGCCAGCAGCGTATTAGCAGGGGACAGCTATGGCTACACCTTC. Encoded protein: CASSVLAGDSYGYTF. The chain employs TRBV9 and TRBJ1-2, with 7 bases aligning to TRBD1. The germline V gene has CDR1 SGDLS and CDR2 YYNGEE. The trim removed 1 base at V and 4 bases at J, leaving 7 bases unmatched. The CDR3 has 15 residues.

The chain combines TRBV28 with TRBJ1-6; D is unresolved. Germline lookup yields CDR1 MDHEN and CDR2 SYDVKM. This CDR3 is 15 amino acids long. V was pared by 7 bases and J by 7 bases, with 17 bases between. In nucleotides, the CDR3 is TGTGCCAGCAACCAACCCGGGTTTGGGAATTCACCCCTCCACTTT. This sequence encodes CASNQPGFGNSPLHF.

This clone has more than one count but fewer than ten. This chain uses TRBV7-2 with TRBJ1-4, with TRBD1 as a possible D gene (5 bases). This CDR3 is 16 amino acids long. CDR1 is SGHTA, CDR2 FQGNSA, per germline. The V and J ends lost 5 bases and 5 bases respectively, with 18 bases between them. CDR3 DNA sequence: TGTGCCAGCAGCGGAAAACGGGACCTACTAAATGAAAAACTGTTTTTT. Amino acids: CASSGKRDLLNEKLFF. Combining the CDR3 with reference TRBV7-2 and TRBJ1-4 gives the whole variable domain GAGVSQSPSNKVTEKGKDVELRCDPISGHTALYWYRQSLGQGLEFLIYFQGNSAPDKSGLPSDRFSAERTGGSVSTLTIQRTQQEDSAVYLCASSGKRDLLNEKLFFGSGTQLSVL.

This sequence joins TRBV28 and TRBJ1-1, with D possibly being TRBD1 (6 bases). Trimming removed 8 bases at V and 1 base at J, with 20 bases between. Germline V gives CDR1 MDHEN, CDR2 SYDVKM. CDR3 size: 16 residues. The CDR3 protein is CASSPWGGAPNTEAFF. The CDR3 DNA follows: TGTGCCAGCTCCCCGTGGGGGGGGGCTCCGAACACTGAAGCTTTCTTT. The whole variable domain, filled in from reference TRBV28 and TRBJ1-1, reads DVKVTQSSRYLVKRTGEKVFLECVQDMDHENMFWYRQDPGLGLRLIYFSYDVKMKEKGDIPEGYSVSREKKERFSLILESASTNQTSMYLCASSPWGGAPNTEAFFGQGTRLTVV.

The rearrangement links TRBV30 to TRBJ1-1; D remains ambiguous. V was pared by 2 bases and J by 1 base, with 5 bases between. The CDR3 covers 12 residues. CDR1 is GTSNPN, CDR2 SVGIG, per germline (reference sequence). CDR3 sequence reads: CAWSTANTEAFF. The CDR3 DNA reads TGTGCCTGGAGTACAGCGAACACTGAAGCTTTCTTT.

This sequence joins TRBV6-2 or TRBV6-3 and TRBJ2-1, with D tentatively TRBD1 (7 bases). The CDR3 has 16 residues. Germline V gene lookup returns CDR1 MNHEY and CDR2 SVGEGT. Trimming shortened V by 3 bases and J by 6 bases, and 18 bases separated the two germline ends. CDR3 region: CASSYRGGGVTNEQFF. The CDR3 region has the DNA TGTGCCAGCAGTTATCGAGGGGGCGGGGTGACCAATGAGCAGTTCTTC.